This TCR beta chain appears in the sequencing data of a study of early T cells in non-severe SARS-CoV-2 infection. Study details: Whole-blood bulk RNA, unsorted, was sequenced, and chains were unpaired. Study observations and caveats: Clonotype matching in VDJdb favored anti-spike CD8 responses and did not capture private and CD4 specificities.

Unique molecular identifiers were added to individual cDNA molecules. Each CDR3 protein is one row after TCRdb ran MiXCR on the 5' RACE reads. The table records some 73,000 distinct CDR3 sequences, about 12% of them present only once. In this sample, this clonotype turned up a few times. Its antigen remains unidentified. The V and J ends lost 7 bases and 7 bases, in that order; junction bases with no gene match: 5. Germline assignment: CDR1 SQVTM and CDR2 ANQGSEA. The length of the CDR3 is 13 residues. The TCR comes from an adult who was a healthcare worker with PCR-confirmed SARS-CoV-2 infection or an uninfected control (not recorded which). The chain recombines TRBV29-1 with TRBJ2-1; 12 bases align to TRBD1. Sequencing was done on a sample of whole blood. The CDR3 is CSAGDRGQNEQFF. The CDR3 nucleotides are TGCAGCGCCGGGGACAGGGGGCAAAATGAGCAGTTCTTC.